This T cell receptor beta chain was captured in a study of shared clonotypes between healthy human individuals. As for the study in general: Aged between 18 and 49, the donors were a couple of women and a few men. Each donor's CD8 memory used one plate, CD8 naive two, each CD4 subset three. Study-wide results and limits: Generation probability values for non-shared clonotypes were lower than those for clonotypes shared by all four donors.

Under the authors' procedure: Filtering differed, since immunoSEQ gave only junction sequences and no quality scores. Sequenced by immunoSEQ multiplex PCR; TCRdb stores in-frame clones only, minus some. V, J and clone size were drawn from that table, and D and trimming were deduced from the DNA. The sample carries some 790,000 clones, 72% recorded once. As regards this clone: Its antigen is unidentified.

The CDR3 totals 16 residues. Trimming removed 7 bases at V and 0 bases at J, with 19 bases between. CDR1 and CDR2 (germline): SGHRS, YFSETQ. Specimen: memory CD4+ T cells sorted from blood. Subset indicated: CD45RA-negative fraction. The source of this sequence is a woman aged 25 to 39 in good health. This sequence joins TRBV5-1 and TRBJ1-1; D is unclear. CDR3 in amino acids: CASSESGLNMNTEAFF. CDR3 DNA: TGCGCCAGCTCAGAGTCCGGGCTTAATATGAACACTGAAGCTTTCTTT.